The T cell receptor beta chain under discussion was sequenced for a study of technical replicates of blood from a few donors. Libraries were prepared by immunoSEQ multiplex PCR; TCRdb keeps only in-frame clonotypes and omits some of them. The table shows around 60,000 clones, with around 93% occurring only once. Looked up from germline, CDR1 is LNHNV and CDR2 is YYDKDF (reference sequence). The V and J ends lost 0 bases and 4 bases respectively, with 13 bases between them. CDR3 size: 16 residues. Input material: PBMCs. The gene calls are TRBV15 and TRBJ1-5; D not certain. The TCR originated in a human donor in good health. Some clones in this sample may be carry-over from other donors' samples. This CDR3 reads CATSRDRGGSNQPQHF. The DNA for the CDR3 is TGTGCCACCAGCAGAGATCGAGGAGGTAGTAATCAGCCCCAGCATTTT.